This T cell receptor (beta chain) appears in the sequencing data of a study of CD8 T cells in ankylosing spondylitis. Findings of the study overall: Earlier reports found some motif variants in synovial fluid and blood in reactive arthritis. Researchers report that disease-linked clones proved CD8+ and relatively rare in peripheral blood. In ankylosing spondylitis blood, a motif of seven or eight highly homologous TCR beta variants appeared characteristic. In ankylosing spondylitis patients, matched synovial fluid reportedly showed significant enrichment of disease-linked clones.

V lost 3 bases and J lost 3, with 14 bases in between. The CDR3 contains 15 residues. Germline assignment: CDR1 SGHAT and CDR2 FQNNGV. This clonotype was counted at least ten times. Its cognate antigen is unknown. Libraries of TCR beta came from quantitative 5'-RACE with molecular barcodes. TCRdb passed the 5' RACE reads through MiXCR, listing each CDR3 protein once. The repertoire holds fewer than 650,000 distinct CDR3 sequences, with 10% to 15% as singletons. Sequencing was done on a sample of blood, either unsorted or a sorted T cell fraction (not recorded which). This chain links TRBV11-2 with TRBJ1-2, with D possibly matching TRBD1 (6 bases). This clonotype was obtained from a male donor with ankylosing spondylitis. The CDR3 reads CASSFLSGGDYGYTF. The DNA for the CDR3 is TGTGCCAGCAGCTTTTTGTCCGGGGGCGACTATGGCTACACCTTC.